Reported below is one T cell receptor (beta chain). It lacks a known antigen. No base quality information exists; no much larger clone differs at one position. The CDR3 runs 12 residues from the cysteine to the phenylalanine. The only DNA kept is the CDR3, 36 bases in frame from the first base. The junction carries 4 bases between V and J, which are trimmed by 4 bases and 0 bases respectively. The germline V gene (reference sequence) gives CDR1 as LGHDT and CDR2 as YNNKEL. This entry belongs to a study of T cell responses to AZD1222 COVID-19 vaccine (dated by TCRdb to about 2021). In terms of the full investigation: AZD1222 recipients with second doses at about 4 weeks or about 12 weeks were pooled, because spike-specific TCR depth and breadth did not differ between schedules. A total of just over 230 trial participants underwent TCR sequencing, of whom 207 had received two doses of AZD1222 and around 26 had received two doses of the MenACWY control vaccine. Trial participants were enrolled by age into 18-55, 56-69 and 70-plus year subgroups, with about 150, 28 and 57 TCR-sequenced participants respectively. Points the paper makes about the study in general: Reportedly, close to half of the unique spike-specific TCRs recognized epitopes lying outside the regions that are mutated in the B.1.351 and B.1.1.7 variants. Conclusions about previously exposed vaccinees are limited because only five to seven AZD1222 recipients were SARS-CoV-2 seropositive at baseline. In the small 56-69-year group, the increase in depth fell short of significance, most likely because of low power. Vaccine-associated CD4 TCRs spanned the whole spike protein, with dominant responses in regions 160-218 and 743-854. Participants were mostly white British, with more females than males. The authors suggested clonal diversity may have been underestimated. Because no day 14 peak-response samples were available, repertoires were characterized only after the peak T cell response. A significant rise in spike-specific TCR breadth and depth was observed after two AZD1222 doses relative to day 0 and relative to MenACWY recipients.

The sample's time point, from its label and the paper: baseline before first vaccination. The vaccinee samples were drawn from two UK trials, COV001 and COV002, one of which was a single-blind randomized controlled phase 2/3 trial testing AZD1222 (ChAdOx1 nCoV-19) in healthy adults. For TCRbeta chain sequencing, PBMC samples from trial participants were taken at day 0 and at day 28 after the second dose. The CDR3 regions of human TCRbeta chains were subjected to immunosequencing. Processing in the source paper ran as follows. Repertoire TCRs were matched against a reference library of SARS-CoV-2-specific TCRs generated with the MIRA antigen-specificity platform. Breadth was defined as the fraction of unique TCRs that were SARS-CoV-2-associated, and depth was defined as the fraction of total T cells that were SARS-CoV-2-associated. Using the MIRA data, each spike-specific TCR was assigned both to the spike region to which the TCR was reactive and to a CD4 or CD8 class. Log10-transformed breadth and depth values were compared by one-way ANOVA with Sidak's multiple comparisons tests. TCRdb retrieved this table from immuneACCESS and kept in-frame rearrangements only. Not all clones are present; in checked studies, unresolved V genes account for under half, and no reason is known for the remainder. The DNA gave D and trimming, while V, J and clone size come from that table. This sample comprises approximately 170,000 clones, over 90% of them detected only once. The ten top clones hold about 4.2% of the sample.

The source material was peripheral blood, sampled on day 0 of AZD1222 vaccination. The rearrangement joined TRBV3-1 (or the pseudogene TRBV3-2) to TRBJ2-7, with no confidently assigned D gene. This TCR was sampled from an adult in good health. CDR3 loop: CASSPNSYEQYF. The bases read TGTGCCAGCAGCCCGAACTCCTACGAGCAGTACTTC.